A selection of T cell receptor beta chains follows, all from one sample in a study of CD4 T cells in relation to SARS-CoV-2 and coronaviruses. These receptors' antigens are unknown. Some clones are missing from TCRdb's copy, which holds only in-frame ones; the method was immunoSEQ multiplex PCR. The sample records approximately 20,000 clones, roughly 77% being singletons. Sequenced material: CD4+ T cells from PBMCs, cultured in vitro. Every receptor here comes from a human donor in good health. Both conserved end residues are part of each CDR3. The D gene is left open where the match is weak. Only part of the rows carry a size: once, few, many, or a class if the clone is expanded.

J gene: TRBJ2-1; V gene: TRBV19; D gene: .; clone size: few; CDR3 DNA: TGTGCCAGTAGTATAGGAGGACAGAGCTACAATGAGCAGTTCTTC; CDR3 protein: CASSIGGQSYNEQFF
J gene: TRBJ2-1; V gene: TRBV30; D gene: TRBD2; clone size: .; CDR3 DNA: TGTGCCTGGAGTAATAGCGGGGGCTGGGGACTCATGACGCAGTTCTTC; CDR3 protein: CAWSNSGGWGLMTQFF
J gene: TRBJ1-4; V gene: TRBV7-4; D gene: TRBD1; clone size: .; CDR3 DNA: TGTGCCAGCAGCTCGCGGTCCGGGACAGGGGAAGAAAAACTGTTTTTT; CDR3 protein: CASSSRSGTGEEKLFF
J gene: TRBJ2-2; V gene: TRBV5-1; D gene: .; clone size: .; CDR3 DNA: TGCGCCAGCAGCTTGGTCGGGGGGCTGAGCACCGGGGAGCTGTTTTTT; CDR3 protein: CASSLVGGLSTGELFF
J gene: TRBJ2-5; V gene: TRBV5-1; D gene: TRBD1; clone size: few; CDR3 DNA: TGCGCCAGCAGTAGCCAGGGACAGGGCCGATATAACCAGTACTTC; CDR3 protein: CASSSQGQGRYNQYF
J gene: TRBJ2-7; V gene: TRBV2; D gene: TRBD1; clone size: .; CDR3 DNA: TGTGCCAGTATCCCGGACAGGGTCGTCGTCGAGCAGTACTTC; CDR3 protein: CASIPDRVVVEQYF
J gene: TRBJ2-1; V gene: TRBV10-3; D gene: TRBD1; clone size: .; CDR3 DNA: TGTGCCATCAGCGCACCCCGGACAGGGGCCTACAATGAGCAGTTCTTC; CDR3 protein: CAISAPRTGAYNEQFF
J gene: TRBJ2-7; V gene: TRBV6-5; D gene: .; clone size: .; CDR3 DNA: TGTGCCAGCAGACCCCCGCGTAGCGCAACCTACGAGCAGTACTTC; CDR3 protein: CASRPPRSATYEQYF
J gene: TRBJ2-2; V gene: TRBV2; D gene: TRBD2; clone size: few; CDR3 DNA: TGTGCCAGCAGTGAAGTCGGGGGGGGCACCGGGGAGCTGTTTTTT; CDR3 protein: CASSEVGGGTGELFF
J gene: TRBJ1-2; V gene: TRBV19; D gene: TRBD1; clone size: .; CDR3 DNA: TGTGCCAGTAGTCCAGGGACAGGCTCCCCGAGCTACACCTTC; CDR3 protein: CASSPGTGSPSYTF
J gene: TRBJ2-5; V gene: TRBV11-2; D gene: .; clone size: .; CDR3 DNA: TGTGCCAGCAGCTTAGGGGGTCGGCCCGGAGGGGAGACCCAGTACTTC; CDR3 protein: CASSLGGRPGGETQYF
J gene: TRBJ2-7; V gene: TRBV28; D gene: .; clone size: .; CDR3 DNA: TGTGCCAGCAAGAGAAACGCAGGGGGGGAGCAGTACTTC; CDR3 protein: CASKRNAGGEQYF
J gene: TRBJ2-3; V gene: TRBV6-4; D gene: TRBD2; clone size: .; CDR3 DNA: TGTGCCAGCGGTAGCGGGGGCCCCACAGATACGCAGTATTTT; CDR3 protein: CASGSGGPTDTQYF
J gene: TRBJ2-7; V gene: TRBV10-2; D gene: TRBD1; clone size: .; CDR3 DNA: TGCGCCAGCAGTGAGCCAGGGGGCGAAGACGAGCAGTACTTC; CDR3 protein: CASSEPGGEDEQYF
J gene: TRBJ1-2; V gene: TRBV3-1/TRBV3-2; D gene: .; clone size: once; CDR3 DNA: TGTGCCAGCAGCCAAGAGGTAGCATTCGGCTACACCTTC; CDR3 protein: CASSQEVAFGYTF
J gene: TRBJ2-6; V gene: TRBV19; D gene: .; clone size: .; CDR3 DNA: TGTGCCAGTAGCGAAACTGGGGCCAACGTCCTGACTTTC; CDR3 protein: CASSETGANVLTF
J gene: TRBJ2-1; V gene: TRBV27; D gene: TRBD2; clone size: .; CDR3 DNA: TGTGCCAGCAGTCCTTGGACTAGCGGTCGCTCCTACAATGAGCAGTTCTTC; CDR3 protein: CASSPWTSGRSYNEQFF
J gene: TRBJ1-2; V gene: TRBV5-1; D gene: .; clone size: few; CDR3 DNA: TGCGCCAGCAGCTTGGAAGGGAGCTATGGCTACACCTTC; CDR3 protein: CASSLEGSYGYTF
J gene: TRBJ2-7; V gene: TRBV11-2; D gene: TRBD2; clone size: .; CDR3 DNA: TGTGCCAGCAGCTGGGGCCTAGCGGGGGGGTACGAGCAGTACTTC; CDR3 protein: CASSWGLAGGYEQYF
J gene: TRBJ1-1; V gene: TRBV18; D gene: .; clone size: .; CDR3 DNA: TGTGCCAGCTCACCACCTAACAACAGGGAACTGAACACTGAAGCTTTCTTT; CDR3 protein: CASSPPNNRELNTEAFF
J gene: TRBJ2-7; V gene: TRBV28; D gene: .; clone size: .; CDR3 DNA: TGTGCCAGCAGTTCTCCCGGGCAGGGAGGCGAGCAGTACTTC; CDR3 protein: CASSSPGQGGEQYF
J gene: TRBJ2-5; V gene: TRBV7-8; D gene: .; clone size: .; CDR3 DNA: TGTGCCAGCAGCCAAATCTTAGCAGGGGAAGAGACCCAGTACTTC; CDR3 protein: CASSQILAGEETQYF
J gene: TRBJ1-3; V gene: TRBV7-8; D gene: .; clone size: .; CDR3 DNA: TGTGCCAGCAGCGCCGGCGCGGGGGGTGGAAACACCATATATTTT; CDR3 protein: CASSAGAGGGNTIYF
J gene: TRBJ2-7; V gene: TRBV6-1; D gene: .; clone size: .; CDR3 DNA: TGTGCCAGCAGTGAAAGGTTAGTGGGAGCCGGTTTCTACGAGCAGTACTTC; CDR3 protein: CASSERLVGAGFYEQYF
J gene: TRBJ1-5; V gene: TRBV19; D gene: .; clone size: .; CDR3 DNA: TGTGCCAGTCGAGGACAGCTTTTTAGCAATCAGCCCCAGCATTTT; CDR3 protein: CASRGQLFSNQPQHF
J gene: TRBJ1-2; V gene: TRBV28; D gene: .; clone size: few; CDR3 DNA: TGTGCCAGCAGTGACAAGTACGGCTACACCTTC; CDR3 protein: CASSDKYGYTF
J gene: TRBJ2-3; V gene: TRBV29-1; D gene: TRBD2; clone size: .; CDR3 DNA: TGCAGCGTTGAGGGACTAGCGGGAGGATTAGATACGCAGTATTTT; CDR3 protein: CSVEGLAGGLDTQYF
J gene: TRBJ2-3; V gene: TRBV27; D gene: TRBD2; clone size: .; CDR3 DNA: TGTGCCAGCACTTTAAGGACTAGCGGAACCACAGATACGCAGTATTTT; CDR3 protein: CASTLRTSGTTDTQYF
J gene: TRBJ2-3; V gene: TRBV5-4; D gene: TRBD1; clone size: .; CDR3 DNA: TGTGCCAGCAGCCTAGGGACAGTTAGCACAGATACGCAGTATTTT; CDR3 protein: CASSLGTVSTDTQYF
J gene: TRBJ2-7; V gene: TRBV11-3; D gene: .; clone size: once; CDR3 DNA: TGTGCCAGCAGCTTGGGACCCCTCTACGAGCAGTACTTC; CDR3 protein: CASSLGPLYEQYF
J gene: TRBJ1-2; V gene: TRBV5-5; D gene: TRBD1; clone size: .; CDR3 DNA: TGTGCCAGCAGCTTAATGGACAGGCATCTGGTTTTGGGCTACACCTTC; CDR3 protein: CASSLMDRHLVLGYTF
J gene: TRBJ2-7; V gene: TRBV9; D gene: TRBD1; clone size: few; CDR3 DNA: TGTGCCAGCAGCGTGACAGGGGGCGATACCTCCCCGGGGGAGCAGTACTTC; CDR3 protein: CASSVTGGDTSPGEQYF
J gene: TRBJ2-2; V gene: TRBV10-3; D gene: TRBD2; clone size: .; CDR3 DNA: TGTGCCATCAGTGAGTGGCTAGCGGGGGCCACACCGAACACCGGGGAGCTGTTTTTT; CDR3 protein: CAISEWLAGATPNTGELFF
J gene: TRBJ2-3; V gene: TRBV30; D gene: .; clone size: .; CDR3 DNA: TGTGCCTGGAGCGCCACTAGAAATACGCAGTATTTT; CDR3 protein: CAWSATRNTQYF
J gene: TRBJ1-2; V gene: TRBV7-2; D gene: .; clone size: few; CDR3 DNA: TGTGCCAGCAGCTCTTACACGGGGGCGCCTGGCTACACCTTC; CDR3 protein: CASSSYTGAPGYTF
J gene: TRBJ2-2; V gene: TRBV5-1; D gene: TRBD2; clone size: .; CDR3 DNA: TGCGCCAGCAGCTGGACTAGCGGGAGTGGCACCGGGGAGCTGTTTTTT; CDR3 protein: CASSWTSGSGTGELFF
J gene: TRBJ2-5; V gene: TRBV6-2/TRBV6-3; D gene: TRBD1; clone size: .; CDR3 DNA: TGTGCCAGCAGTTACCCCGGGACAGGGGCTAGTGGGTACCAAGAGACCCAGTACTTC; CDR3 protein: CASSYPGTGASGYQETQYF
J gene: TRBJ2-5; V gene: TRBV7-3; D gene: .; clone size: .; CDR3 DNA: TGTGCCAGCAGCTTAAATCCCCGTGGGACCGGGTTGGAGACCCAGTACTTC; CDR3 protein: CASSLNPRGTGLETQYF
J gene: TRBJ2-2; V gene: TRBV3-1/TRBV3-2; D gene: TRBD2; clone size: .; CDR3 DNA: TGTGCCAGCAGCCAAATGTCTAGCGGGAGTGGGACCGGGGAGCTGTTTTTT; CDR3 protein: CASSQMSSGSGTGELFF
J gene: TRBJ1-3; V gene: TRBV19; D gene: TRBD1; clone size: .; CDR3 DNA: TGTGCCAGTAGTATCCCCGGACAGGGTGGAAACACCATATATTTT; CDR3 protein: CASSIPGQGGNTIYF
J gene: TRBJ2-3; V gene: TRBV4-3; D gene: .; clone size: .; CDR3 DNA: TGCGCCAGCAGCCAAGATCGGGGGCTCACAGATACGCAGTATTTT; CDR3 protein: CASSQDRGLTDTQYF
J gene: TRBJ2-5; V gene: TRBV3-1/TRBV3-2; D gene: .; clone size: .; CDR3 DNA: TGTGCCAGCAGCCAAATGCTGGGGGCCCAAGAGACCCAGTACTTC; CDR3 protein: CASSQMLGAQETQYF
J gene: TRBJ2-5; V gene: TRBV6-2/TRBV6-3; D gene: .; clone size: .; CDR3 DNA: TGTGCCAGCAGTTACGGAACAGGGTCCGGAAAGACCCAGTACTTC; CDR3 protein: CASSYGTGSGKTQYF
J gene: TRBJ2-7; V gene: TRBV7-9; D gene: TRBD1; clone size: .; CDR3 DNA: TGTGCCAGCAGCGACTCCGGGACAGGGGGCTACGAGCAGTACTTC; CDR3 protein: CASSDSGTGGYEQYF
J gene: TRBJ2-1; V gene: TRBV7-2; D gene: .; clone size: .; CDR3 DNA: TGTGCCAGCAGCTTAGAACTAGACTTAACAATTGAGCAGTTCTTC; CDR3 protein: CASSLELDLTIEQFF
J gene: TRBJ2-7; V gene: TRBV9; D gene: TRBD1; clone size: .; CDR3 DNA: TGTGCCAGCAGCCTCCGGGACAGTTTTACCGAGCAGTACTTC; CDR3 protein: CASSLRDSFTEQYF
J gene: TRBJ2-3; V gene: TRBV7-2; D gene: TRBD1; clone size: .; CDR3 DNA: TGTGCCAGCAGTTGGACAGGGGCGGATACGCAGTATTTT; CDR3 protein: CASSWTGADTQYF
J gene: TRBJ1-6; V gene: TRBV7-2; D gene: .; clone size: .; CDR3 DNA: TGTGCCAGCAGCTCAGAGACAGGTTCTAATTCACCCCTCCACTTT; CDR3 protein: CASSSETGSNSPLHF
J gene: TRBJ2-6; V gene: TRBV3-1/TRBV3-2; D gene: .; clone size: .; CDR3 DNA: TGTGCCAGCAGCCAAGCGAGCGGGTCTGGGGCCAACGTCCTGACTTTC; CDR3 protein: CASSQASGSGANVLTF
J gene: TRBJ1-4; V gene: TRBV10-1; D gene: .; clone size: few; CDR3 DNA: TGCGCCAGCAGTGAGTCCCAGGGTGGCCCAGGAAAACTGTTTTTT; CDR3 protein: CASSESQGGPGKLFF
J gene: TRBJ2-3; V gene: TRBV12-2; D gene: .; clone size: .; CDR3 DNA: TGTGCAAGTCGCTCGACTAGCGGGAGTTCGACAGATACGCAGTATTTT; CDR3 protein: CASRSTSGSSTDTQYF
J gene: TRBJ1-3; V gene: TRBV28; D gene: TRBD1; clone size: few; CDR3 DNA: TGTGCCAGCAGTTTAACAGGGGGGGGCAGGTCCCCAGGAGGCTCTGGAAACACCATATATTTT; CDR3 protein: CASSLTGGGRSPGGSGNTIYF
J gene: TRBJ1-5; V gene: TRBV7-2; D gene: .; clone size: .; CDR3 DNA: TGTGCCAGCAGCTTAGCTGGCAGGTATCAGCCCCAGCATTTT; CDR3 protein: CASSLAGRYQPQHF
J gene: TRBJ2-1; V gene: TRBV2; D gene: .; clone size: .; CDR3 DNA: TGTGCCAGCAGTGAAGGTCTAGCTTTAAGCTCCTACAATGAGCAGTTCTTC; CDR3 protein: CASSEGLALSSYNEQFF